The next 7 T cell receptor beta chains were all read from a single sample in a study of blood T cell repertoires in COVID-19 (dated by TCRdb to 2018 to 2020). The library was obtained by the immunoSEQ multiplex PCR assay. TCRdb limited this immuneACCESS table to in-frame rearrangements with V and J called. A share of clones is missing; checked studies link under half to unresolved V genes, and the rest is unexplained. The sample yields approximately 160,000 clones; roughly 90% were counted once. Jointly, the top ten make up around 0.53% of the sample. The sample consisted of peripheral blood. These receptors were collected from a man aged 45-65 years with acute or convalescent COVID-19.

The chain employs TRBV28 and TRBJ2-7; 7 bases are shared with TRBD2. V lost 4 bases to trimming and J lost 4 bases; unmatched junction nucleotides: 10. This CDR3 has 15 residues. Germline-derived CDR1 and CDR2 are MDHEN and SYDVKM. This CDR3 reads CASSSPGGGGYEQYF. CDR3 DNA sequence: TGTGCCAGCAGTTCCCCTGGGGGGGGAGGGTACGAGCAGTACTTC. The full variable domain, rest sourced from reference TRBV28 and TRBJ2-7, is DVKVTQSSRYLVKRTGEKVFLECVQDMDHENMFWYRQDPGLGLRLIYFSYDVKMKEKGDIPEGYSVSREKKERFSLILESASTNQTSMYLCASSSPGGGGYEQYFGPGTRLTVT.

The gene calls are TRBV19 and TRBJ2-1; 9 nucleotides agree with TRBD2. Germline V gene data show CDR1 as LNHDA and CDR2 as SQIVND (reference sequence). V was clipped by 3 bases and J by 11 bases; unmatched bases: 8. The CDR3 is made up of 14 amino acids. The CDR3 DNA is TGTGCCAGTAGTATCTTAGCGGGAGTCCCCCAGCAGTTCTTC. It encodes CASSILAGVPQQFF.

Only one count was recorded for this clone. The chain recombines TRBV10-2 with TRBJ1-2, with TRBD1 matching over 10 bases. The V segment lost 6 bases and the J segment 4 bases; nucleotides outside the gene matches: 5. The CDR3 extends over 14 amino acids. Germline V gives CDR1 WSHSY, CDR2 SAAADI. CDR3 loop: CASRGTGDGYGYTF. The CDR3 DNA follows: TGCGCCAGCAGAGGGACAGGGGATGGCTATGGCTACACCTTC.

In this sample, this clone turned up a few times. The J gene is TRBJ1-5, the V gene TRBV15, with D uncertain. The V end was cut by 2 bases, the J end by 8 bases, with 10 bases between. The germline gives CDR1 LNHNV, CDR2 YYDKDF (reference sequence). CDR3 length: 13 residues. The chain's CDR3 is CATSRTTHEPQHF. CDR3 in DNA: TGTGCCACCAGCAGAACTACCCACGAGCCCCAGCATTTT.

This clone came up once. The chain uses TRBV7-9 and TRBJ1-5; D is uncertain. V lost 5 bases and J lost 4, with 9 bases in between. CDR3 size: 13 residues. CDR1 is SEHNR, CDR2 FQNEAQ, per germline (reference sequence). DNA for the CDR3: TGTGCCAGCAGCCACGAGATTAATCAGCCCCAGCATTTT. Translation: CASSHEINQPQHF.

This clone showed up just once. The chain's CDR3 is CASSPTGTERNTGELFF. CDR3 in DNA: TGTGCCAGCAGTCCGACCGGGACAGAAAGGAACACCGGGGAGCTGTTTTTT. V and J are TRBV7-9 and TRBJ2-2; 7 bases map to TRBD1. Trimming removed 6 bases from V and 1 base from J; junction bases left unmatched: 11. The CDR3 runs 17 residues. Germline CDR1 SEHNR, CDR2 FQNEAQ (reference sequence).

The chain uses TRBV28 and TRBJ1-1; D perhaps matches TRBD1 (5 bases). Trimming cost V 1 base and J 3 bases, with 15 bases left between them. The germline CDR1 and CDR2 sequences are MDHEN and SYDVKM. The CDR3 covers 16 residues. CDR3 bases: TGTGCCAGCAGTTTATCCGGAGATTGGGGGGACACTGAAGCTTTCTTT. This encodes CASSLSGDWGDTEAFF.